The source of this T cell receptor (beta chain) is a study of identical twins. The CDR3 totals 17 residues. J lost 0 bases, V lost 4 bases, and 4 bases had no gene match. TCRdb analysed the 5' RACE reads with MiXCR anew, one entry per CDR3 protein. The table records 250,000 or so distinct CDR3 sequences, roughly 12% of them present only once. This same sample was also part of a study on yellow fever vaccine responses in identical twins.

The rearrangement joins TRBV12-3 or TRBV12-4 to TRBJ2-6; TRBD1 matches at 9 bases. Sequencing input: memory (CD45RO+) T cells sorted from blood. This TCR derives from a woman under 30 in good health. CDR3 DNA: TGTGCCAGCAGTTGGACAGGGGCCCCCTCTGGGGCCAACGTCCTGACTTTC. This translates into CASSWTGAPSGANVLTF.